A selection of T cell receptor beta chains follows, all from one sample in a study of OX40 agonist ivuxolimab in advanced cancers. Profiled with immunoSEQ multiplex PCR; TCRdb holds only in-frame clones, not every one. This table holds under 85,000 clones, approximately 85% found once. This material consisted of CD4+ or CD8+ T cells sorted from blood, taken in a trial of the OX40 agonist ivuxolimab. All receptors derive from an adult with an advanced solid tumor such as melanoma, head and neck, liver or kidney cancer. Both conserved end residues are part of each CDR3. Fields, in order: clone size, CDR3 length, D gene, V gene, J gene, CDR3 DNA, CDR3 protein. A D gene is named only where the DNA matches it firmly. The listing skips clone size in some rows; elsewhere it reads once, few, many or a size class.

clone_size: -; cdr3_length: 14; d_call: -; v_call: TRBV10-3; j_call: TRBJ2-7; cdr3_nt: TGTGCCATCAAAAGGTTTGACTCAGCCTACGAGCAGTACTTC; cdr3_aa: CAIKRFDSAYEQYF
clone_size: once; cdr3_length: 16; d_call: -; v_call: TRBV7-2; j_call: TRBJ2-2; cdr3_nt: TGTGCCAGCAGCCTCCAAATAGAGGTGGGCACCGGGGAGCTGTTTTTT; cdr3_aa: CASSLQIEVGTGELFF
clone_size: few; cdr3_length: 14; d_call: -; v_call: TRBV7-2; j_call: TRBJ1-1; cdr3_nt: TGTGCCAGCAGCTTAGGAGAGAAGAACACTGAAGCTTTCTTT; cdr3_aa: CASSLGEKNTEAFF
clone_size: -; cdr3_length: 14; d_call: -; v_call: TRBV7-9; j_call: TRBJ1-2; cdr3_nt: TGTGCCAGCAGCACCTCGCAAGGATACTATGGCTACACCTTC; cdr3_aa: CASSTSQGYYGYTF
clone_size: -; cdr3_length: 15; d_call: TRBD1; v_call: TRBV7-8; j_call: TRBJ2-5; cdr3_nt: TGTGCCAGCACCCCGGGACAGGGGCGGCAAGAGACCCAGTACTTC; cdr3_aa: CASTPGQGRQETQYF
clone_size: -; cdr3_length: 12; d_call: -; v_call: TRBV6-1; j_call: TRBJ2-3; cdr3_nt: TGTGCCAGCAGTTCACAGACAGATACGCAGTATTTT; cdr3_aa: CASSSQTDTQYF
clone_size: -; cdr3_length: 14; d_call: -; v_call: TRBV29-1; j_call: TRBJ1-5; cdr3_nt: TGCAGCGTGGGGGGCAGGGGCCAAAATCAGCCCCAGCATTTT; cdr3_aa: CSVGGRGQNQPQHF
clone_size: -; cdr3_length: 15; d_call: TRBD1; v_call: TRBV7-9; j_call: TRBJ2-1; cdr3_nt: TGTGCCAGCAGTTCCGGGGACAGGTTTTGGGATGAGCAGTTCTTC; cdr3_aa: CASSSGDRFWDEQFF
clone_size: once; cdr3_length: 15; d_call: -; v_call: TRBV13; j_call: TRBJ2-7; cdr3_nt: TGTGCCAGCAGCTTAGGTGGGCGGGGGCCCTACGAGCAGTACTTC; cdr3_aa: CASSLGGRGPYEQYF
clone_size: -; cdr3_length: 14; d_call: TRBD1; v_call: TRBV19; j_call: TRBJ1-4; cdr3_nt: TGTGCCAGTAGTCAAGGACAGGGGCCGGGAAAACTGTTTTTT; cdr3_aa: CASSQGQGPGKLFF
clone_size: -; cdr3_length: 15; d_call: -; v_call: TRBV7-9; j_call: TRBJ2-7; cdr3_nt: TGTGCCAGCAGCCCGAGACCAGGGAGCCGGGACGAGCAGTACTTC; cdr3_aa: CASSPRPGSRDEQYF
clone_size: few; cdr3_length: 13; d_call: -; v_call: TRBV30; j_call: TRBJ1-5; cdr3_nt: TGTGCCTGGAGTGTAACCCTAGGGCAGCCCCAGCATTTT; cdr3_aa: CAWSVTLGQPQHF
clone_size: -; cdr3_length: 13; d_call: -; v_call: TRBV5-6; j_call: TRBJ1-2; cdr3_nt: TGTGCCAGCACCGTGGCGGGGAACTATGGCTACACCTTC; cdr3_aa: CASTVAGNYGYTF
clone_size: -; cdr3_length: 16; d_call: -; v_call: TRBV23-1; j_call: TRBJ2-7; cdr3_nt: TGCGCCAGCAGTCATTGGGGCAGGTCCTCTCCTAACGAGCAGTACTTC; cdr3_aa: CASSHWGRSSPNEQYF
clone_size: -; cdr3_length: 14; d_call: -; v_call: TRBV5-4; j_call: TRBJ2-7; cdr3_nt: TGTGCCAGCAGCTCTCAGGGCGGCCCCTACGAGCAGTACTTC; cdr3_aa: CASSSQGGPYEQYF
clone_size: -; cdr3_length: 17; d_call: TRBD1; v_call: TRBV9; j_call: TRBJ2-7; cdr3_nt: TGTGCCAGCAGCGTAGGCGCCGGGGCAGGGGGCGCGGGCGAGCAGTACTTC; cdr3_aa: CASSVGAGAGGAGEQYF
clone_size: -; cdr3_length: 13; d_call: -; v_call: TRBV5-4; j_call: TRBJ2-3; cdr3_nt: TGTGCCGTTCAAAGGCGTTGGGCAGATACGCAGTATTTT; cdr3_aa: CAVQRRWADTQYF
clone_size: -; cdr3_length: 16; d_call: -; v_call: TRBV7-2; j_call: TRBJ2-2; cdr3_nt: TGTGCCAGCAGCAAGTCGTCCCTATCGAACACCGGGGAGCTGTTTTTT; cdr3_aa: CASSKSSLSNTGELFF
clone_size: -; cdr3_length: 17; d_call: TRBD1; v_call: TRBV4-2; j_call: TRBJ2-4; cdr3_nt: TGTGCCAGCAGCCAACGTCCCGGGACAGGGGGGGAAAACATTCAGTACTTC; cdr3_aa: CASSQRPGTGGENIQYF
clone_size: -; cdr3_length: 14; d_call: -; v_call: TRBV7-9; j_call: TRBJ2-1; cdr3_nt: TGTGCCAGCAGCTTCGGGGCGGATGGCAATGAGCAGTTCTTC; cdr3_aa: CASSFGADGNEQFF
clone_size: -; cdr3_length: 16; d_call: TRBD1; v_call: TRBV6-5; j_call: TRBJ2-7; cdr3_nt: TGTGCCAGCAGTTACTCTCTTTGGACAGGCACCCACGAGCAGTACTTC; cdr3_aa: CASSYSLWTGTHEQYF
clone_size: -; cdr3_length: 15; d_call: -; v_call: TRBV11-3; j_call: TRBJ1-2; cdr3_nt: TGTGCCAGCAGCTTAGATAGGCAGGACTTCTATGGCTACACCTTC; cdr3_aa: CASSLDRQDFYGYTF
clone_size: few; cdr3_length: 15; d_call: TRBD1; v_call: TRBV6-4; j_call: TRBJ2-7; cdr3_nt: TGTGCCAGCAGCCAATACTCCGGGACAGGGGTCGAGCAGTACTTC; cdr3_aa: CASSQYSGTGVEQYF
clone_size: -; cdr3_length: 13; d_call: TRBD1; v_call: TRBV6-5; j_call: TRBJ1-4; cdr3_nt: TGTGCCAGCAGTTATCAGGGGGCGGAAAAACTGTTTTTT; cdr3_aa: CASSYQGAEKLFF
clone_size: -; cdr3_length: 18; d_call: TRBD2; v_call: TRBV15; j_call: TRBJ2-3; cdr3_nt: TGTGCCACCAGCAGAGGACTAGCGGGGGGGCGGTCCACAGATACGCAGTATTTT; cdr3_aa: CATSRGLAGGRSTDTQYF
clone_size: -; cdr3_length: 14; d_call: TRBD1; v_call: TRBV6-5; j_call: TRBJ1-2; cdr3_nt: TGTGCCAGCAGTTTCGGGACAGGGGGGTATGGCTACACCTTC; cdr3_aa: CASSFGTGGYGYTF
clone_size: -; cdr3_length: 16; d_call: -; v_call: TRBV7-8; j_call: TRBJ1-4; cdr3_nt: TGTGCCAGCCACCCCAACAGGGTGTACACTAATGAAAAACTGTTTTTT; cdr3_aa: CASHPNRVYTNEKLFF
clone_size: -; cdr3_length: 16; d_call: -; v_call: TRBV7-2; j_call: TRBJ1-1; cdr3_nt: TGTGCCAGCAGCTTTGGAGAGGGCCCTAAGAGGGCTGAAGCTTTCTTT; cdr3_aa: CASSFGEGPKRAEAFF
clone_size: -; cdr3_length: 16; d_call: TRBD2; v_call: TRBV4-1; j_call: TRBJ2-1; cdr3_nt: TGCGCCAGCAGCCAACAACTAGCGGGAGGGGCCAATGAGCAGTTCTTC; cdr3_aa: CASSQQLAGGANEQFF
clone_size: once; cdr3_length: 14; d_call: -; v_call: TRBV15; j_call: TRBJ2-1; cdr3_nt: TGTGCCACCAGCACCCAGACCAAGTACAATGAGCAGTTCTTC; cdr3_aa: CATSTQTKYNEQFF
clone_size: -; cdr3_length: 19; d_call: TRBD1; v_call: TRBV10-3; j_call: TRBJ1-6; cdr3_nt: TGTGCCATCCCGGGACAGGGGTCAACTTTTAGCTCCTATAATTCACCCCTCCACTTT; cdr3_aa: CAIPGQGSTFSSYNSPLHF
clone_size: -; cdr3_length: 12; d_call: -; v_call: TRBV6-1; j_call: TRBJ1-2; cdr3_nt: TGTGCCAGCCGGGACGGATTCTATGGCTACACCTTC; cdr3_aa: CASRDGFYGYTF
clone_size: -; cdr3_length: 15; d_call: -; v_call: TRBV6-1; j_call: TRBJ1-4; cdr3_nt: TGTGCCAGCACCCAGGGGCCTACAACTAATGAAAAACTGTTTTTT; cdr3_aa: CASTQGPTTNEKLFF
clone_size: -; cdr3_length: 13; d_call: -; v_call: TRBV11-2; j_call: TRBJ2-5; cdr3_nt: TGTGCCAGCAGCCCCGGGGACACAGGGACCCAGTACTTC; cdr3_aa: CASSPGDTGTQYF
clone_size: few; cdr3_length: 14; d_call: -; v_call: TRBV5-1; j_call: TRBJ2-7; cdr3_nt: TGCGCCAGCAGCTTGGCAGGTCTCTCCTACGAGCAGTACTTC; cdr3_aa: CASSLAGLSYEQYF
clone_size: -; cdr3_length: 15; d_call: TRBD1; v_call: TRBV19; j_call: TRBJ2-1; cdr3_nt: TGTGCCAGTACCGAACCGGGACAGGGGGTAAATGAGCAGTTCTTC; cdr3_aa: CASTEPGQGVNEQFF
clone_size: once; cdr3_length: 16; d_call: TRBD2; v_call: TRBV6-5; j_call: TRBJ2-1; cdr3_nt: TGTGCCAGCAGTTCGGTCGAGCGGGGGGCCGGGCTTGAGCAGTTCTTC; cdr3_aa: CASSSVERGAGLEQFF
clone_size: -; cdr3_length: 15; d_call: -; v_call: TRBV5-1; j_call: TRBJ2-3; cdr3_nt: TGCGCCAGCAGCACCGACGGGGGGCCCGGAGATACGCAGTATTTT; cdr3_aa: CASSTDGGPGDTQYF
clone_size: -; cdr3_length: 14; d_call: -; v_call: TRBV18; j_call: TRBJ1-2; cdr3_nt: TGTGCCAGCTCATCGGACGTAGCTAACTATGGCTACACCTTC; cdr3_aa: CASSSDVANYGYTF
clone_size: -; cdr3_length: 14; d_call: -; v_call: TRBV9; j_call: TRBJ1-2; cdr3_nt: TGTGCCAGCAGCCCACCCCAGGGTAGGCATGGCTACACCTTC; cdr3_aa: CASSPPQGRHGYTF
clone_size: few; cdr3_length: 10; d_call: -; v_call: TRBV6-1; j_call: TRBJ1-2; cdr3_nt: TGTGCCAGCAGTAAGGGTGGCTACACCTTC; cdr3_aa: CASSKGGYTF
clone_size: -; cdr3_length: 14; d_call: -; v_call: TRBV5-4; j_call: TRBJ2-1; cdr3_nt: TGTGCCAGCAGCCGGGGTAGCGACTACAATGAGCAGTTCTTC; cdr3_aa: CASSRGSDYNEQFF
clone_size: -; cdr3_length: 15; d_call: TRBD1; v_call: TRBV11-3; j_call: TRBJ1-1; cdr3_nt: TGTGCCAGCAGCTTAAGGGGACAGATGAACACTGAAGCTTTCTTT; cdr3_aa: CASSLRGQMNTEAFF
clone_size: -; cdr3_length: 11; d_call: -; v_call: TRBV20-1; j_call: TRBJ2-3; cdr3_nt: TGCAGTGCCCCGAGGACAGATACGCAGTATTTT; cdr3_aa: CSAPRTDTQYF
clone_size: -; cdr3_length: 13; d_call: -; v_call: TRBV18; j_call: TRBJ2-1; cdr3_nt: TGTGCCAGCTCACCAGTAGTCTACAATGAGCAGTTCTTC; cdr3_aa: CASSPVVYNEQFF
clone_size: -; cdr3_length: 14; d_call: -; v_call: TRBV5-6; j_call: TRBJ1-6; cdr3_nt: TGTGCCAGCAGCCCGGGGGGCAAAGGTTCACCCCTCCACTTT; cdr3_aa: CASSPGGKGSPLHF
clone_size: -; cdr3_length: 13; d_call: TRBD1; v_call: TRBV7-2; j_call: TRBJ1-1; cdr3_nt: TGTGCCAGCAGCCAACGACAGGGTCCTGAAGCTTTCTTT; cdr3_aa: CASSQRQGPEAFF
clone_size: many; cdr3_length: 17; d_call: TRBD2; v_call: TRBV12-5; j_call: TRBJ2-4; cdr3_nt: TGTGCTAGTGGTTTGGGGCTAGCGGGGGGCCCCATCTACATTCAGTACTTC; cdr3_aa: CASGLGLAGGPIYIQYF
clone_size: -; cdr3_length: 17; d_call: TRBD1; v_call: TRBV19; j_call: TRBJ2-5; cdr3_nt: TGTGCCAGTAGCCAACCCAGAACAGGGGGCGTAGGAGAGACCCAGTACTTC; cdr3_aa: CASSQPRTGGVGETQYF
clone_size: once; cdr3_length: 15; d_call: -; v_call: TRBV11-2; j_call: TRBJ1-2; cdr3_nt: TGTGCCAGCAGCTTAGATCCCGGACCGACCACTGGCTACACCTTC; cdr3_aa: CASSLDPGPTTGYTF
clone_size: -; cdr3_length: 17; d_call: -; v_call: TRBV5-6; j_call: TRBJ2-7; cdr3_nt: TGTGCCAGCAGCTTGTTTTGGTGGCAGGGGACCCCCTACGAGCAGTACTTC; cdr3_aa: CASSLFWWQGTPYEQYF
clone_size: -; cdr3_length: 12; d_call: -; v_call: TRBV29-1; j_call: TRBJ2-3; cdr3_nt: TGCAGCGTTGACTTCGGCACAGATACGCAGTATTTT; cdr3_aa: CSVDFGTDTQYF
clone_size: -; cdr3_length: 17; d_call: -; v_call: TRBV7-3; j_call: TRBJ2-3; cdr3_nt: TGTGCCAGCAGTCCCGTGGGGGGGGCCGACCCCGGAGATACGCAGTATTTT; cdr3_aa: CASSPVGGADPGDTQYF
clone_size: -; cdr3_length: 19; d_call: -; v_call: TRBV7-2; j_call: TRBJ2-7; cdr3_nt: TGTGCCAGCAGCTTAGCGGACCCAGTTGTCTGGCAAACCTACTACGAGCAGTACTTC; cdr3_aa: CASSLADPVVWQTYYEQYF
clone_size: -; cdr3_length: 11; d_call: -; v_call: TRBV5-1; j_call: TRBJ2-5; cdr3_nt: TGCGCCAGCAGCGACGCGGGAATACAGTACTTC; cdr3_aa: CASSDAGIQYF